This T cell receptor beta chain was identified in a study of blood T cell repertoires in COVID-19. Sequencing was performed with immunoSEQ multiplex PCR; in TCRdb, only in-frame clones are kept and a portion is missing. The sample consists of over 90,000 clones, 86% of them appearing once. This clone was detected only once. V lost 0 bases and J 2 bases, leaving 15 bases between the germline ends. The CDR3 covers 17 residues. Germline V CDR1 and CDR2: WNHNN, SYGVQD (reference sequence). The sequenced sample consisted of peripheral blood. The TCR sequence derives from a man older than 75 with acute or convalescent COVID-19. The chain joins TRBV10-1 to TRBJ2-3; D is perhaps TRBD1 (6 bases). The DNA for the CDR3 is TGCGCCAGCAGTGAGTCGCACAGGGAAGCCTCCACAGATACGCAGTATTTT. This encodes CASSESHREASTDTQYF.